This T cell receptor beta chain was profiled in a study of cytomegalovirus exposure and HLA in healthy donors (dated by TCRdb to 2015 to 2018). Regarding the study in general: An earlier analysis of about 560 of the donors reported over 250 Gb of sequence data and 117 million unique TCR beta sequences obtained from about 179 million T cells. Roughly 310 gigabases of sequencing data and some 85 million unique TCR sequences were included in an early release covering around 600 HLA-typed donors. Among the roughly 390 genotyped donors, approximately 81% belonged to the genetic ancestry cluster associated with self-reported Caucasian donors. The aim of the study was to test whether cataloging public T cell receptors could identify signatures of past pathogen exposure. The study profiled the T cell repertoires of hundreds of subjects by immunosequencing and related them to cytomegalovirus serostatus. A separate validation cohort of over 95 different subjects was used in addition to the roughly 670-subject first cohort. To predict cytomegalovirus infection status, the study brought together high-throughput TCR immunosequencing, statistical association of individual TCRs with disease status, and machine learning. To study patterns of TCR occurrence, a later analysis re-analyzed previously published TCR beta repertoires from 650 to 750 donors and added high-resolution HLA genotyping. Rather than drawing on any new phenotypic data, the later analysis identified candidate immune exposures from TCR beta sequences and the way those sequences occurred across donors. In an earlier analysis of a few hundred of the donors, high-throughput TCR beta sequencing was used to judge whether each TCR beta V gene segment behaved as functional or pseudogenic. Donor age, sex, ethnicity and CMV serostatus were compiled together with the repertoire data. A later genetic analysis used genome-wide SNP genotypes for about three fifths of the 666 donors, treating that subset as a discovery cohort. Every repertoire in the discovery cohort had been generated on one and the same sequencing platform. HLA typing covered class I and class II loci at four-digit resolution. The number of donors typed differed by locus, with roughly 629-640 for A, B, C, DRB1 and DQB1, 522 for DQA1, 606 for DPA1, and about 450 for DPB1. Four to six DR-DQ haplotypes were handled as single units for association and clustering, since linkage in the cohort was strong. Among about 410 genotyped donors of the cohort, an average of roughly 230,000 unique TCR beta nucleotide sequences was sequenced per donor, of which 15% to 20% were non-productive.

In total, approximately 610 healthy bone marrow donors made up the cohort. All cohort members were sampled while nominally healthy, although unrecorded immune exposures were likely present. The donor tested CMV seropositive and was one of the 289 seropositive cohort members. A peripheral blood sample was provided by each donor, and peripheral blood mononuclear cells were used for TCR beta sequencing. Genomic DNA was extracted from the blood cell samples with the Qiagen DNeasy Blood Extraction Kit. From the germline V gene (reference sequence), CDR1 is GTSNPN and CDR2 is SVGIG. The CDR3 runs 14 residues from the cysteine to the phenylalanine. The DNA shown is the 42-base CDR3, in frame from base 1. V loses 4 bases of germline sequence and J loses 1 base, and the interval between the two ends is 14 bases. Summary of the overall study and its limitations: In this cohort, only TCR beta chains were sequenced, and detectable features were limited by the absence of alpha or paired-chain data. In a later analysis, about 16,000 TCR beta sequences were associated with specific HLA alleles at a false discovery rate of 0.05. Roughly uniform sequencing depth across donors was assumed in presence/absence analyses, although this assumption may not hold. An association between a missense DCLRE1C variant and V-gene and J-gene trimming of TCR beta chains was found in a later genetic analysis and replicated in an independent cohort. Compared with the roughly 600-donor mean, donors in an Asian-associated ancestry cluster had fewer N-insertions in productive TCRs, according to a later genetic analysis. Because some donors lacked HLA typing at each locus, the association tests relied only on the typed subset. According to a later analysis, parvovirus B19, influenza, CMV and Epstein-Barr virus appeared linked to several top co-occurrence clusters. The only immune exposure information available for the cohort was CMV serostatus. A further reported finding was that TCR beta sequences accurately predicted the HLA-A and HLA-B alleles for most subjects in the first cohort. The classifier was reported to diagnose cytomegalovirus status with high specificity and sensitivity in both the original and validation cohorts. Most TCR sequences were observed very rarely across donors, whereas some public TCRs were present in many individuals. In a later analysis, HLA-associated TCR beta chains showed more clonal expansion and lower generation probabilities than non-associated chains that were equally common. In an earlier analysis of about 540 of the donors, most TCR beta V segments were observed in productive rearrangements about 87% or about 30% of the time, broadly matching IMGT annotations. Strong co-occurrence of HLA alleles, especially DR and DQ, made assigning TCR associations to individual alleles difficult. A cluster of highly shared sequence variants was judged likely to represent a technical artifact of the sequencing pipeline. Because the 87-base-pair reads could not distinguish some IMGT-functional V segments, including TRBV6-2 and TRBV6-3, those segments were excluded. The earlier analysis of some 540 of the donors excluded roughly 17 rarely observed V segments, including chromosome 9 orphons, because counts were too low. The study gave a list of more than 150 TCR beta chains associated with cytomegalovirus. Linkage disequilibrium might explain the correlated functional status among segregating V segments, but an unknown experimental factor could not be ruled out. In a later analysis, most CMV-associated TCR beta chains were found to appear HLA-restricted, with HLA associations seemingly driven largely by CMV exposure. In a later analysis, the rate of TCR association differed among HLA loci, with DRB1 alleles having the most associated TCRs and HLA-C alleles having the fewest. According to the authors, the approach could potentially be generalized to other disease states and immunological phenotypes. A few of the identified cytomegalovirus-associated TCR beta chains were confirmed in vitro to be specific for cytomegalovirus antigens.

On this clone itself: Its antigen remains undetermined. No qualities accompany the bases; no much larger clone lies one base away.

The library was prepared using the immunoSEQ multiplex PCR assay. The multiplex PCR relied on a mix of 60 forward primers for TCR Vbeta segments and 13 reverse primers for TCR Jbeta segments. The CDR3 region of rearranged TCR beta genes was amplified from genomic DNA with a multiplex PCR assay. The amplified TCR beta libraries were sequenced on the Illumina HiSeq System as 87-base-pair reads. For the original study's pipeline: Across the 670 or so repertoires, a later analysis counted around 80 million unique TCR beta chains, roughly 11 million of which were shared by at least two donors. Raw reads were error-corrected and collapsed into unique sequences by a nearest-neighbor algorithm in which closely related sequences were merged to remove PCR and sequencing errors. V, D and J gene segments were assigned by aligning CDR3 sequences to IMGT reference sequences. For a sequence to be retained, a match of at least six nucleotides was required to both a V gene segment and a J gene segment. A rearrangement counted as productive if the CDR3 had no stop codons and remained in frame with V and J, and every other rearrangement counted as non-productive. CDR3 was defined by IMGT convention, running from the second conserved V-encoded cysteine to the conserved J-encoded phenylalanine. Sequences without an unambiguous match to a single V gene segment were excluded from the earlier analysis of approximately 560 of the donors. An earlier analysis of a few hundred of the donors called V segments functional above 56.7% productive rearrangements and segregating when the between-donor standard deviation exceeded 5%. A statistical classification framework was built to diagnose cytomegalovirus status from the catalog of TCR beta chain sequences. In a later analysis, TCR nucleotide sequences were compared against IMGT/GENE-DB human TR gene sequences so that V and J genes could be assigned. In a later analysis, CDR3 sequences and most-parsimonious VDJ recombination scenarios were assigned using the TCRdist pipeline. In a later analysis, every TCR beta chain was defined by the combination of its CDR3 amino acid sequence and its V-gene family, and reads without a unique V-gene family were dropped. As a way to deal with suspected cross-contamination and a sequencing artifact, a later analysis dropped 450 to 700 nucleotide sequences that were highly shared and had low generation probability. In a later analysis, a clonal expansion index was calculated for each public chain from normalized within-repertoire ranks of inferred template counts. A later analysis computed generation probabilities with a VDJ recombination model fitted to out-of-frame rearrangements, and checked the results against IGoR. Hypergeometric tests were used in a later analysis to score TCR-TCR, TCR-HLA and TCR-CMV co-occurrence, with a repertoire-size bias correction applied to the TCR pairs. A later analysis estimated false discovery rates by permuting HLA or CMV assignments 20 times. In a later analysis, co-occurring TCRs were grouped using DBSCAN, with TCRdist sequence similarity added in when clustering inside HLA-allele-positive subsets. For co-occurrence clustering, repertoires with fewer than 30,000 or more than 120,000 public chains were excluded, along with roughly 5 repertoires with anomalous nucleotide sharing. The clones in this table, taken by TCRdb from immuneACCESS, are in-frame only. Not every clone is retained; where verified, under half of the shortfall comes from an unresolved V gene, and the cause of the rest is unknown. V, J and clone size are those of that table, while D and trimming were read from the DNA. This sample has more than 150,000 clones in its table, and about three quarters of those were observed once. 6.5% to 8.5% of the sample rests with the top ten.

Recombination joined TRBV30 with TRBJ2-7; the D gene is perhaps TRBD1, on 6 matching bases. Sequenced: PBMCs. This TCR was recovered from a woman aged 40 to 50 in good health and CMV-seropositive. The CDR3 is CAWKGRGQSYEQYF. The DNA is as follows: TGTGCCTGGAAAGGACGTGGACAGTCCTACGAGCAGTACTTC.